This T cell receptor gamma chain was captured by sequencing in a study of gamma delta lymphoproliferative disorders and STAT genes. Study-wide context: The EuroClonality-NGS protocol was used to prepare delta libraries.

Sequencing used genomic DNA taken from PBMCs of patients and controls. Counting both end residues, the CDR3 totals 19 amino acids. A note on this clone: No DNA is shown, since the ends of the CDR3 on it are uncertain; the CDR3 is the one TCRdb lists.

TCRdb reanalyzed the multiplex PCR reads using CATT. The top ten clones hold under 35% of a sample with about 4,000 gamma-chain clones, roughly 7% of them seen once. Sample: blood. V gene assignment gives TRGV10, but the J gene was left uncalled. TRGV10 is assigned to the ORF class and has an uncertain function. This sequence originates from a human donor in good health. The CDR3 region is CAAWDRIIIRNSLAVEQHF.